The 8 T cell receptor beta chains below all came from one sample that was sequenced in a study of shared clonotypes between healthy human individuals (dated by TCRdb to 2019 to 2021). The library came from the immunoSEQ multiplex PCR assay. TCRdb holds this immuneACCESS table with in-frame rearrangements only. Some clones are missing; in checked studies, unresolved V genes explain under half, and the rest has no known cause. In this sample the table shows some 350,000 clones, approximately 79% of which occur a single time. The leading ten clones occupy approximately 10% of the sample. The sequencing sample was made of memory CD4+ T cells sorted from blood. This specimen's cell subset or site label, per the study, means: CD45RA-negative fraction. The receptors were gathered from a man between 25 and 39 years old in good health.

This clone has just a few counts. The chain couples TRBV5-4 to TRBJ1-6; 7 nucleotides match TRBD1. The CDR3 length is 15 residues. Trimming cost V 4 bases and J 3 bases; bases outside gene matches: 4. Germline V gene sequence: CDR1 SGHNT, CDR2 YYREEE (reference sequence). This chain's CDR3 is CASSGGTDYNSPLHF. Written as DNA, the CDR3 is TGTGCCAGCAGCGGCGGGACAGACTATAATTCACCCCTCCACTTT.

This clone has at least ten counts. V usage is TRBV11-3 and J usage is TRBJ2-7; 7 positions match TRBD1. J gave up 5 bases and V 4 bases, and 5 bases lay outside the gene matches. CDR3 length: 13 amino acids. Germline loops: CDR1 SGHNT, CDR2 YENEEA. CDR3: CASSSTGFNEQYF. Written as DNA, the CDR3 is TGTGCCAGCAGCTCGACAGGGTTCAACGAGCAGTACTTC.

V and J are TRBV27 and TRBJ2-5; possibly TRBD1 or TRBD2 for D (7 bases each). The V end was cut by 5 bases, the J end by 1 base, with 26 bases between. The CDR3 has 19 residues. Germline lookup yields CDR1 MNHEY and CDR2 SMNVEV (reference sequence). The CDR3 is CASSRKGGWGQLSQETQYF. The CDR3 nucleotides are TGTGCCAGCAGTCGCAAGGGGGGGTGGGGACAGCTGAGCCAAGAGACCCAGTACTTC.

The rearrangement uses TRBV7-2 and TRBJ1-3; 7 bases align to TRBD1. The ends lost 2 bases at V and 3 bases at J; junction bases unmatched: 1. The germline gives CDR1 SGHTA, CDR2 FQGNSA. The CDR3 consists of 14 residues. In DNA form, the CDR3 reads TGTGCCAGCAGCTTACGACAGGGTGGAAACACCATATATTTT. Translated: CASSLRQGGNTIYF.

This clone appeared many times. The V and J genes are TRBV30 and TRBJ1-5; D is uncertain. V shed 2 bases and J shed 4 bases, with 9 bases lying between them. This CDR3 contains 13 residues. Germline values: CDR1 GTSNPN, CDR2 SVGIG (reference sequence). CDR3 amino acids: CAWSQDGNQPQHF. CDR3 coding DNA: TGTGCCTGGAGTCAGGACGGAAATCAGCCCCAGCATTTT.

This clone was seen just once. The sample contains more than one DNA sequence encoding this CDR3. The CDR3 loop is CASSFGGSSYNEQFF. The CDR3 nucleotides are TGCGCCAGCAGCTTTGGCGGTAGCTCCTACAATGAGCAGTTCTTC. This rearrangement joins TRBV5-1 to TRBJ2-1, with D uncertain. The CDR3 has 15 amino acids. Germline lookup yields CDR1 SGHRS and CDR2 YFSETQ. Trimming removed 2 bases from V and 0 bases from J, with 9 bases in between.

The sample holds many counts of this clone. The rearrangement joins TRBV14 to TRBJ2-7; D unclear. The CDR3 runs to 12 residues. Germline V CDR1 and CDR2: SGHDN, FVKESK. V was trimmed by 1 base and J by 9 bases, leaving 10 bases between them. This CDR3 reads CASSQALDLQYF. The CDR3 coding sequence is TGTGCCAGCAGCCAAGCCTTGGACCTGCAGTACTTC.

This clone was found once. Distinct nucleotide sequences in the sample also encode this CDR3. The gene calls are TRBV28 and TRBJ2-7, with a tentative D call TRBD2 (7 bases). Per germline, CDR1 MDHEN and CDR2 SYDVKM. The CDR3 loop spans 14 amino acids. Trimming left V 5 bases short and J 0 bases short, with 11 bases between. Here the CDR3 reads CASSGGGSSYEQYF. The DNA for the CDR3 is TGTGCCAGCAGTGGGGGCGGGAGCTCCTACGAGCAGTACTTC.